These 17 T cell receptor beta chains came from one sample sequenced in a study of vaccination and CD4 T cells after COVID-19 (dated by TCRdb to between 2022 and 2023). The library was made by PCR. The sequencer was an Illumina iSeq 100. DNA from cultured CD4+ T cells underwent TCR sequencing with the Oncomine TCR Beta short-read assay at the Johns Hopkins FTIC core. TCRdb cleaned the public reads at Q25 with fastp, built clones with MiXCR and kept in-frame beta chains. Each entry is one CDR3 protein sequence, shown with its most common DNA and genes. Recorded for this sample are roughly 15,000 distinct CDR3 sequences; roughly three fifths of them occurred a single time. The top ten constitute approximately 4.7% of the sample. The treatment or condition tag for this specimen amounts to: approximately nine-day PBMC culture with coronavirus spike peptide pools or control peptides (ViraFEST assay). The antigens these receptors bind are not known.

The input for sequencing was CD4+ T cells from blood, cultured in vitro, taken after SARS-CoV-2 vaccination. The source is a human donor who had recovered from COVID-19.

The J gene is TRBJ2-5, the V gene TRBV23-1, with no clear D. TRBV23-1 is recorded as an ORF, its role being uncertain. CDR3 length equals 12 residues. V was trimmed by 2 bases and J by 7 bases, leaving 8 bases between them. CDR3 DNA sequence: TGCGCCAGCAGTCAAAAGGCCGGGACCCAGTACTTC. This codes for CASSQKAGTQYF.

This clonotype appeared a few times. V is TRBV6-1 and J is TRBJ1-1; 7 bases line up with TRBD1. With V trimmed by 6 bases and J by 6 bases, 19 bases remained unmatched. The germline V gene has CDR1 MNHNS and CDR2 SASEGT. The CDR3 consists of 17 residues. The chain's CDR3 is CASRTLRRGRSRPEAFF. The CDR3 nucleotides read TGTGCCAGCAGGACTTTACGGAGGGGGCGAAGCAGGCCTGAAGCTTTCTTT.

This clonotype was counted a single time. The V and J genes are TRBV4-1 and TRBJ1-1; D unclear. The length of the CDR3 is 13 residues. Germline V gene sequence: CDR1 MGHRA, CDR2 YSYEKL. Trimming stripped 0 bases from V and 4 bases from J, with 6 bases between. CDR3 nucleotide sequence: TGCGCCAGCAGCCAAGAGGGAACCACTGAAGCTTTCTTT. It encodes CASSQEGTTEAFF.

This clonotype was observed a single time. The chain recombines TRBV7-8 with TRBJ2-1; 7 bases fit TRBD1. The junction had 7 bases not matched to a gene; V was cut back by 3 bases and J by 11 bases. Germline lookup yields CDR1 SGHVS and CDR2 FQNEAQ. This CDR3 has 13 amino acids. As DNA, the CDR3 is TGTGCCAGCAGCTTGGGGACAGACGTAAAGCAGTTCTTC. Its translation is CASSLGTDVKQFF.

The CDR3 protein is CASSLVLLAANTDTQYF. For the CDR3, the DNA is TGTGCCAGCAGCTTAGTTCTCCTAGCAGCGAACACAGATACGCAGTATTTT. The chain couples TRBV7-9 to TRBJ2-3, with a weak D call TRBD2 (5 bases). The CDR3 contains 17 residues. Trimming shortened V by 1 base and J by 2 bases, and 16 bases separated the two germline ends. In germline, CDR1 is SEHNR, CDR2 FQNEAQ (reference sequence). Looking up the rest from reference TRBV7-9 and TRBJ2-3 gives the full variable domain: DTGVSQNPRHKITKRGQNVTFRCDPISEHNRLYWYRQTLGQGPEFLTYFQNEAQLEKSRLLSDRFSAERPKGSFSTLEIQRTEQGDSAMYLCASSLVLLAANTDTQYFGPGTRLTVL.

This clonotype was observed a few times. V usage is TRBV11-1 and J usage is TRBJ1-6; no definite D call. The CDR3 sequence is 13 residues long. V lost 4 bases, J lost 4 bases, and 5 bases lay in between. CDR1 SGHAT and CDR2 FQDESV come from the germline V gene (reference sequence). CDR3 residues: CASSSGYNSPLHF. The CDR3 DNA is TGTGCCAGCAGCTCGGGTTATAATTCACCCCTCCACTTT.

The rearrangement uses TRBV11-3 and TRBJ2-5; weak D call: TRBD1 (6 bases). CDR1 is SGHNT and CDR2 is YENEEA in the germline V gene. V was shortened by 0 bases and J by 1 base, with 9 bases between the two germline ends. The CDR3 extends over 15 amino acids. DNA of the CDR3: TGTGCCAGCAGCTTAGATAGCAGGGGCCAAGAGACCCAGTACTTC. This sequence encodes CASSLDSRGQETQYF.

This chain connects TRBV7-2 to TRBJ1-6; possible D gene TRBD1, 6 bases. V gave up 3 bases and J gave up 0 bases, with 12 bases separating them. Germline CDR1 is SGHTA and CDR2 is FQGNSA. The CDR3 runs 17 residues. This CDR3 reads CASSFFRGSSYNSPLHF. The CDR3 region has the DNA TGTGCCAGCAGCTTCTTCAGGGGTAGCTCCTATAATTCACCCCTCCACTTT. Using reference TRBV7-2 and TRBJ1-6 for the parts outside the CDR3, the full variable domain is GAGVSQSPSNKVTEKGKDVELRCDPISGHTALYWYRQSLGQGLEFLIYFQGNSAPDKSGLPSDRFSAERTGGSVSTLTIQRTQQEDSAVYLCASSFFRGSSYNSPLHFGNGTRLTVT.

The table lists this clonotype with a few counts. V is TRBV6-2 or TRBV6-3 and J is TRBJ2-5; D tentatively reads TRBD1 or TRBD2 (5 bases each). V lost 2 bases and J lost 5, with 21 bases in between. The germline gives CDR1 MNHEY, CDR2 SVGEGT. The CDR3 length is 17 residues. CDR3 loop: CASSYTRAGAVGETQYF. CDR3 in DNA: TGTGCCAGCAGTTACACGAGGGCCGGGGCGGTTGGGGAGACCCAGTACTTC.

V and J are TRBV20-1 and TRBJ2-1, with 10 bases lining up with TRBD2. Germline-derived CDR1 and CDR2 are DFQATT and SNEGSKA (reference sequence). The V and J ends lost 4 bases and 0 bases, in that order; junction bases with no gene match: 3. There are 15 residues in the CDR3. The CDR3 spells CSATSSGSSYNEQFF. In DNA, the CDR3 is TGCAGTGCTACCTCTAGCGGGAGCTCCTACAATGAGCAGTTCTTC.

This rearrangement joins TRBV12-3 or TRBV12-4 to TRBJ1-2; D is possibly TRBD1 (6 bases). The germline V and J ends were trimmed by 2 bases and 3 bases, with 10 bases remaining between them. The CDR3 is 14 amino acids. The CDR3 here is CASSLKGVHYGYTF. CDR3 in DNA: TGTGCCAGCAGTTTAAAGGGGGTACACTATGGCTACACCTTC.

Written as DNA, the CDR3 is TGCAGTGCTTACCGGACAGGACAAGAGACCCAGTACTTC. It specifies CSAYRTGQETQYF. V gene TRBV20-1 combines with J gene TRBJ2-5; 7 positions match TRBD1. This CDR3 comprises 13 residues. V was pared by 5 bases and J by 2 bases, with 5 bases of the junction left unmatched. The germline gives CDR1 DFQATT, CDR2 SNEGSKA (reference sequence).

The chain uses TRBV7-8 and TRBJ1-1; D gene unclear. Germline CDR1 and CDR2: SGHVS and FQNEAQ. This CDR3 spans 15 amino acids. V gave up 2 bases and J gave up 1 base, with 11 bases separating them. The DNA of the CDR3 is TGTGCCAGCAGCTTAATACAGAGACGGAACACTGAAGCTTTCTTT. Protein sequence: CASSLIQRRNTEAFF. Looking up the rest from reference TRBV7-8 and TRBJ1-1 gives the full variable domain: GAGVSQSPRYKVAKRGQDVALRCDPISGHVSLFWYQQALGQGPEFLTYFQNEAQLDKSGLPSDRFFAERPEGSVSTLKIQRTQQEDSAVYLCASSLIQRRNTEAFFGQGTRLTVV.

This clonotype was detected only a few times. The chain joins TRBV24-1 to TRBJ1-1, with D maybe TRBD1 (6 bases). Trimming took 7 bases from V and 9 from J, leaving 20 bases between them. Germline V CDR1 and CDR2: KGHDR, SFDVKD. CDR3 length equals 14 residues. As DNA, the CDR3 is TGTGCCACCAGGAAGGGGGATGGAAGTGAGAAAGCTTTCTTT. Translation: CATRKGDGSEKAFF.

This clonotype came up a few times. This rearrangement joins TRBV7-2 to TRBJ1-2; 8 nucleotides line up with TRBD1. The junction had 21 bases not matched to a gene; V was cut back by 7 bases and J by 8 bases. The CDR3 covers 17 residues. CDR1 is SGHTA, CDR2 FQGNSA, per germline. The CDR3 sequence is CASKLVAGGHTFKGYTF. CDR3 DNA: TGTGCCAGCAAACTAGTCGCAGGGGGCCACACCTTTAAAGGCTACACCTTC.

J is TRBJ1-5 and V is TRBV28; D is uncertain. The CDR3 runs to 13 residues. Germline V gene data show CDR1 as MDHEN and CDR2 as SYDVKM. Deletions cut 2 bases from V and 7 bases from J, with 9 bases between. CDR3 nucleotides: TGTGCCAGCAGTTTACGTCAGGACCAGCCCCAGCATTTT. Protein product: CASSLRQDQPQHF.

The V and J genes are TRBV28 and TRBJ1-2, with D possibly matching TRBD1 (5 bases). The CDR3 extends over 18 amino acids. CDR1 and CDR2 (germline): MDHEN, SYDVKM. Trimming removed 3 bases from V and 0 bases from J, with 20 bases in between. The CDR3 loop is CASSFPLRARETNYGYTF. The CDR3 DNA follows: TGTGCCAGCAGTTTCCCTTTGAGGGCCAGGGAGACTAACTATGGCTACACCTTC.